A single sample gave rise to the 12 T cell receptor beta chains below, sequenced in a study of breast tumors, draining lymph nodes, adjacent tissues. Samples came from axillary lymph nodes draining the breast cancer. TCRdb fed the multiplex PCR reads into MiXCR, producing one record per CDR3 protein. The sample lists under 350,000 distinct CDR3 sequences; roughly 31% were seen once. Source material: axillary lymph node tissue. The receptors come from a female donor with breast cancer. Some clones in this sample may be carry-over from other donors' samples.

Worth noting for this clonotype: A much larger clonotype is one base distant, so this may be a read error. The chain is built from TRBV7-6 and TRBJ2-6; TRBD2 aligns across 7 bases. The CDR3 loop spans 19 amino acids. CDR1 and CDR2 from the germline V gene are SGHVS and FNYEAQ. In nucleotides, the CDR3 is TGTGCCAGCAGCTTAGTAGGGAGGGGACTAAGCTCTGGGCCCAACGTCCTGACTTTC. Translation: CASSLVGRGLSSGPNVLTF.

The chain has TRBV20-1 and TRBJ2-5, with D perhaps TRBD2 (6 bases). The V gene lost 0 bases and the J gene lost 9 bases, with 8 bases spanning the gap. This CDR3 spans 11 amino acids. Per the germline V gene, CDR1 is DFQATT and CDR2 is SNEGSKA (reference sequence). The chain's CDR3 is CSARDPGAQYF. The CDR3 DNA is TGCAGTGCTAGAGATCCGGGGGCCCAGTACTTC.

This clonotype was counted ten times or more. This chain joins TRBV7-9 and TRBJ2-7; D gene uncertain. The V gene's germline CDR1 is SEHNR and CDR2 FQNEAQ (reference sequence). This CDR3 spans 14 amino acids. The V and J ends lost 1 base and 6 bases respectively, with 13 bases between them. The CDR3 spells CASSLVVGASEQYF. The CDR3 bases are TGTGCCAGCAGCTTAGTTGTGGGCGCGAGCGAGCAGTACTTC.

Remarks on this clonotype: This could be a read error, since a much larger clone is one nucleotide away. The chain recombines TRBV7-9 with TRBJ2-2; the D gene is possibly TRBD2 (5 bases). CDR1 is SEHNR and CDR2 is FQNEAQ in the germline V gene (reference sequence). The CDR3 has 15 residues. The CDR3 is CASSPPSGFTGELLF. The CDR3 region has the DNA TGTGCCAGCAGCCCCCCATCGGGGTTCACCGGGGAGCTGCTTTTT.

This clonotype has at least ten counts. The chain joins TRBV7-3 to TRBJ2-6; maybe TRBD1 (6 bases). With 1 base removed from V and 4 bases from J, the gap between germline ends came to 20 bases. From germline, CDR1 is SGHTA and CDR2 FQGTGA. CDR3 size: 19 residues. DNA of the CDR3: TGTGCCAGCAGCTTAAATGGGGGCCCCAGGGGCTCCGGGGCCAACGTCCTGACTTTC. Translation gives CASSLNGGPRGSGANVLTF.

A few counts support this clonotype. This rearrangement joins TRBV27 to TRBJ2-1; 10 bases are a match to TRBD2. The germline V gene has CDR1 MNHEY and CDR2 SMNVEV (reference sequence). Trimming took 1 base from V and 1 from J; bases not matched to a gene: 4. The CDR3 has 17 amino acids. The CDR3 DNA sequence: TGTGCCAGCAGTTTATTCCTAGCGGGAGCTTCCTACAATGAGCAGTTCTTC. As protein: CASSLFLAGASYNEQFF.

This clonotype was seen ten or more times. The CDR3 region has the DNA TGTGCCAGCAGCCCAAAACTAGCGGGAGGCTACAATGAGCAGTTCTTC. Translated: CASSPKLAGGYNEQFF. The rearrangement joins TRBV7-8 to TRBJ2-1, with 12 bases aligning to TRBD2. Germline-derived CDR1 and CDR2 are SGHVS and FQNEAQ. Trimming removed 5 bases from V and 3 bases from J; junction bases left unmatched: 5. This CDR3 has 16 amino acids. The variable domain in full, completed from reference TRBV7-8 and TRBJ2-1, reads GAGVSQSPRYKVAKRGQDVALRCDPISGHVSLFWYQQALGQGPEFLTYFQNEAQLDKSGLPSDRFFAERPEGSVSTLKIQRTQQEDSAVYLCASSPKLAGGYNEQFFGPGTRLTVL.

This clonotype occurred a few times. A read error may explain this, as a much larger clone is one base away. This chain links TRBV20-1 with TRBJ1-2, with TRBD1 matching over 12 bases. CDR3 length: 17 residues. V dropped 1 base and J dropped 2; count of bases not matched to a gene: 8. From germline, CDR1 is DFQATT and CDR2 SNEGSKA (reference sequence). DNA for the CDR3: TGCAGTGCTAGAGGAGGGGACAGGGGGCCCTTGAACTATGGCTACACCTTC. Protein product: CSARGGDRGPLNYGYTF.

This clonotype was seen ten or more times. This rearrangement joins TRBV20-1 to TRBJ2-5; tentatively, D is TRBD1 (5 bases). Trimming removed 5 bases from V and 3 bases from J, with 13 bases in between. This CDR3 has 13 residues. CDR1 and CDR2 from the germline V gene are DFQATT and SNEGSKA (reference sequence). The CDR3 is CSAPGHDKETQYF. CDR3 in DNA: TGCAGTGCTCCTGGACACGATAAAGAGACCCAGTACTTC.

DNA of the CDR3: TGCAGTGCTGATTATTTTACTACTAAAATCCTTAGCTCCTACAATGAGCAGTTCTTC. Translation: CSADYFTTKILSSYNEQFF. The chain joins TRBV20-1 to TRBJ2-1; D ambiguous. CDR3 length: 19 amino acids. Trimming stripped 5 bases from V and 0 bases from J, with 26 bases between. Germline V gene sequence: CDR1 DFQATT, CDR2 SNEGSKA (reference sequence).

This clonotype was recorded many times. The chain joins TRBV20-1 to TRBJ2-7; TRBD2 agrees at 9 bases. The CDR3 loop spans 16 amino acids. J gave up 5 bases and V 0 bases, and 11 bases lay outside the gene matches. Germline CDR1 DFQATT, CDR2 SNEGSKA (reference sequence). CDR3 protein: CSAREDRLAGLNEQYF. The DNA of the CDR3 is TGCAGTGCTAGAGAAGATCGCCTAGCGGGACTCAACGAGCAGTACTTC.

In its sample, this clonotype was seen many times. The genes are TRBV20-1 and TRBJ2-2; D may be TRBD2 (6 bases). The CDR3 has 14 amino acids. V lost 3 bases and J lost 7, with 15 bases in between. Germline assignment: CDR1 DFQATT and CDR2 SNEGSKA (reference sequence). Here the CDR3 reads CSASFGGPGGELFF. CDR3 bases: TGCAGTGCTAGTTTTGGAGGGCCGGGCGGGGAGCTGTTTTTT.